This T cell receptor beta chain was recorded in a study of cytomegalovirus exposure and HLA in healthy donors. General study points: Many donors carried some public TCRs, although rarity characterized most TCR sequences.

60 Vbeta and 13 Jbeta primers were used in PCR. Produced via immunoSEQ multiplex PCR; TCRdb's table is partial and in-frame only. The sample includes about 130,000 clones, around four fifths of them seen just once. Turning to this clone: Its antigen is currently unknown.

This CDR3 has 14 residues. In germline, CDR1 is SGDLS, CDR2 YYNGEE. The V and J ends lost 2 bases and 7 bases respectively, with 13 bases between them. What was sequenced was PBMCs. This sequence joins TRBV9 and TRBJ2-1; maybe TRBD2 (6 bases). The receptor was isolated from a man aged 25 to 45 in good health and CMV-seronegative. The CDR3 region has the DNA TGTGCCAGCAGCGTTGGGACTGGACCTAATGAGCAGTTCTTC. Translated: CASSVGTGPNEQFF.